This T cell receptor (beta chain) originates from a study of T-cell reconstitution after alpha-beta-depleted transplantation in children. With 7 bases removed from V and 1 base from J, the gap between germline ends came to 14 bases. This CDR3 has 14 amino acids. Germline-derived CDR1 and CDR2 are SGHRS and YFSETQ. A library of TCRbeta sequences, prepared with unique molecular identifiers, was generated. In TCRdb, the PCR reads were re-called with MiXCR into one record per CDR3 protein. The repertoire holds just over 350,000 distinct CDR3 sequences, with about an eighth as singletons. This clonotype was counted ten times or more.

The source of this sequence is a human donor who donated a stem cell graft to a child with Fanconi anemia. The sequenced sample was PBMCs, obtained from the stem cell graft. The chain uses TRBV5-1 and TRBJ1-1; the D is unclear. CDR3 coding DNA: TGCGCCAGCTATCCAGAAACCAGGAACACTGAAGCTTTCTTT. It codes for CASYPETRNTEAFF.